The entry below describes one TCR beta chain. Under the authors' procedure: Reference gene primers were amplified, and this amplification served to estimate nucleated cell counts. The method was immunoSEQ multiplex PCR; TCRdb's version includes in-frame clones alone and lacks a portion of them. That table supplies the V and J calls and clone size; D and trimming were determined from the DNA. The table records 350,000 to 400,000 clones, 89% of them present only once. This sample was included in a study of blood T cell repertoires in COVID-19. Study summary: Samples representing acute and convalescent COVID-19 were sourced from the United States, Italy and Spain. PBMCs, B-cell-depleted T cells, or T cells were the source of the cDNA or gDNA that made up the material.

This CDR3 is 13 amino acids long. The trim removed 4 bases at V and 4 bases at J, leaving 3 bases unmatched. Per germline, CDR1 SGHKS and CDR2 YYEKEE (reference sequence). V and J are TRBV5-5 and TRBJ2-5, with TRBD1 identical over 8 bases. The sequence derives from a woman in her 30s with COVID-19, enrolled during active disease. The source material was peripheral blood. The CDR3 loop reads CASSITGGETQYF. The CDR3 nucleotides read TGTGCCAGCAGCATCACAGGGGGAGAGACCCAGTACTTC.